The clone carrying this TCR beta chain was found a few times. Its antigen remains unknown. This sample is part of a study of vaccination and CD4 T cells after COVID-19. General study findings and limits: Spike mono-reactivity was evident in 304 of the 307 vaccine-specific clones derived from convalescent patients.

Cultured CD4+ T cell DNA underwent sequencing with the Oncomine TCR Beta short-read assay. MiXCR, run by TCRdb on the PCR reads, gives a single entry per CDR3 protein. Of fewer than 15,000 distinct CDR3 sequences in the sample, more than 50% were seen once. The germline V gene encodes CDR1 KGHDR and CDR2 SFDVKD. This CDR3 has 16 amino acids. V gave up 4 bases and J gave up 7 bases; unmatched junction bases: 8. Treatment here: roughly 11-day PBMC culture with coronavirus spike peptide pools or control peptides (ViraFEST assay). Cultures used around 2 million PBMCs per well, about 10 IU/ml IL-2 and about 10 ug/ml peptides.

The chain links TRBV24-1 to TRBJ1-6, with 8 bases that match TRBD1. Specimen: cultured CD4+ T cells from blood, collected after SARS-CoV-2 vaccination. The clonotype was recovered from a human donor with COVID-19. The CDR3 sequence: CATSDSRGRGNSPLHF. The CDR3 nucleotides read TGTGCCACCAGTGACTCCAGGGGGCGCGGGAATTCACCCCTCCACTTT.